This entry features one T cell receptor beta chain sequence. The sample is drawn from a study of blood T cell repertoires in COVID-19. In the study overall: Researchers got acute and convalescent COVID-19 samples from the United States, Italy and Spain. Nucleic acid was either cDNA or gDNA, and it came from T cells, B-cell-depleted T cells, or PBMCs.

Here immunoSEQ multiplex PCR was the method, and the copy in TCRdb shows in-frame clones only, minus some. Of just over 95,000 clones listed, 90% were seen once; the top ten hold 1.5% to 2%. Deletions cut 8 bases from V and 0 bases from J, with 15 bases between. The CDR3 contains 14 residues. Germline CDR1 SQVTM, CDR2 ANQGSEA. This receptor was obtained from a man aged 55-75 years with acute or convalescent COVID-19. The sequenced sample consisted of peripheral blood. The chain uses TRBV29-1 and TRBJ2-3, with D maybe TRBD1 (5 bases). In DNA, the CDR3 is TGCAGCCTACAGGCGGTTCCTAGCACAGATACGCAGTATTTT. Encoded protein: CSLQAVPSTDTQYF.